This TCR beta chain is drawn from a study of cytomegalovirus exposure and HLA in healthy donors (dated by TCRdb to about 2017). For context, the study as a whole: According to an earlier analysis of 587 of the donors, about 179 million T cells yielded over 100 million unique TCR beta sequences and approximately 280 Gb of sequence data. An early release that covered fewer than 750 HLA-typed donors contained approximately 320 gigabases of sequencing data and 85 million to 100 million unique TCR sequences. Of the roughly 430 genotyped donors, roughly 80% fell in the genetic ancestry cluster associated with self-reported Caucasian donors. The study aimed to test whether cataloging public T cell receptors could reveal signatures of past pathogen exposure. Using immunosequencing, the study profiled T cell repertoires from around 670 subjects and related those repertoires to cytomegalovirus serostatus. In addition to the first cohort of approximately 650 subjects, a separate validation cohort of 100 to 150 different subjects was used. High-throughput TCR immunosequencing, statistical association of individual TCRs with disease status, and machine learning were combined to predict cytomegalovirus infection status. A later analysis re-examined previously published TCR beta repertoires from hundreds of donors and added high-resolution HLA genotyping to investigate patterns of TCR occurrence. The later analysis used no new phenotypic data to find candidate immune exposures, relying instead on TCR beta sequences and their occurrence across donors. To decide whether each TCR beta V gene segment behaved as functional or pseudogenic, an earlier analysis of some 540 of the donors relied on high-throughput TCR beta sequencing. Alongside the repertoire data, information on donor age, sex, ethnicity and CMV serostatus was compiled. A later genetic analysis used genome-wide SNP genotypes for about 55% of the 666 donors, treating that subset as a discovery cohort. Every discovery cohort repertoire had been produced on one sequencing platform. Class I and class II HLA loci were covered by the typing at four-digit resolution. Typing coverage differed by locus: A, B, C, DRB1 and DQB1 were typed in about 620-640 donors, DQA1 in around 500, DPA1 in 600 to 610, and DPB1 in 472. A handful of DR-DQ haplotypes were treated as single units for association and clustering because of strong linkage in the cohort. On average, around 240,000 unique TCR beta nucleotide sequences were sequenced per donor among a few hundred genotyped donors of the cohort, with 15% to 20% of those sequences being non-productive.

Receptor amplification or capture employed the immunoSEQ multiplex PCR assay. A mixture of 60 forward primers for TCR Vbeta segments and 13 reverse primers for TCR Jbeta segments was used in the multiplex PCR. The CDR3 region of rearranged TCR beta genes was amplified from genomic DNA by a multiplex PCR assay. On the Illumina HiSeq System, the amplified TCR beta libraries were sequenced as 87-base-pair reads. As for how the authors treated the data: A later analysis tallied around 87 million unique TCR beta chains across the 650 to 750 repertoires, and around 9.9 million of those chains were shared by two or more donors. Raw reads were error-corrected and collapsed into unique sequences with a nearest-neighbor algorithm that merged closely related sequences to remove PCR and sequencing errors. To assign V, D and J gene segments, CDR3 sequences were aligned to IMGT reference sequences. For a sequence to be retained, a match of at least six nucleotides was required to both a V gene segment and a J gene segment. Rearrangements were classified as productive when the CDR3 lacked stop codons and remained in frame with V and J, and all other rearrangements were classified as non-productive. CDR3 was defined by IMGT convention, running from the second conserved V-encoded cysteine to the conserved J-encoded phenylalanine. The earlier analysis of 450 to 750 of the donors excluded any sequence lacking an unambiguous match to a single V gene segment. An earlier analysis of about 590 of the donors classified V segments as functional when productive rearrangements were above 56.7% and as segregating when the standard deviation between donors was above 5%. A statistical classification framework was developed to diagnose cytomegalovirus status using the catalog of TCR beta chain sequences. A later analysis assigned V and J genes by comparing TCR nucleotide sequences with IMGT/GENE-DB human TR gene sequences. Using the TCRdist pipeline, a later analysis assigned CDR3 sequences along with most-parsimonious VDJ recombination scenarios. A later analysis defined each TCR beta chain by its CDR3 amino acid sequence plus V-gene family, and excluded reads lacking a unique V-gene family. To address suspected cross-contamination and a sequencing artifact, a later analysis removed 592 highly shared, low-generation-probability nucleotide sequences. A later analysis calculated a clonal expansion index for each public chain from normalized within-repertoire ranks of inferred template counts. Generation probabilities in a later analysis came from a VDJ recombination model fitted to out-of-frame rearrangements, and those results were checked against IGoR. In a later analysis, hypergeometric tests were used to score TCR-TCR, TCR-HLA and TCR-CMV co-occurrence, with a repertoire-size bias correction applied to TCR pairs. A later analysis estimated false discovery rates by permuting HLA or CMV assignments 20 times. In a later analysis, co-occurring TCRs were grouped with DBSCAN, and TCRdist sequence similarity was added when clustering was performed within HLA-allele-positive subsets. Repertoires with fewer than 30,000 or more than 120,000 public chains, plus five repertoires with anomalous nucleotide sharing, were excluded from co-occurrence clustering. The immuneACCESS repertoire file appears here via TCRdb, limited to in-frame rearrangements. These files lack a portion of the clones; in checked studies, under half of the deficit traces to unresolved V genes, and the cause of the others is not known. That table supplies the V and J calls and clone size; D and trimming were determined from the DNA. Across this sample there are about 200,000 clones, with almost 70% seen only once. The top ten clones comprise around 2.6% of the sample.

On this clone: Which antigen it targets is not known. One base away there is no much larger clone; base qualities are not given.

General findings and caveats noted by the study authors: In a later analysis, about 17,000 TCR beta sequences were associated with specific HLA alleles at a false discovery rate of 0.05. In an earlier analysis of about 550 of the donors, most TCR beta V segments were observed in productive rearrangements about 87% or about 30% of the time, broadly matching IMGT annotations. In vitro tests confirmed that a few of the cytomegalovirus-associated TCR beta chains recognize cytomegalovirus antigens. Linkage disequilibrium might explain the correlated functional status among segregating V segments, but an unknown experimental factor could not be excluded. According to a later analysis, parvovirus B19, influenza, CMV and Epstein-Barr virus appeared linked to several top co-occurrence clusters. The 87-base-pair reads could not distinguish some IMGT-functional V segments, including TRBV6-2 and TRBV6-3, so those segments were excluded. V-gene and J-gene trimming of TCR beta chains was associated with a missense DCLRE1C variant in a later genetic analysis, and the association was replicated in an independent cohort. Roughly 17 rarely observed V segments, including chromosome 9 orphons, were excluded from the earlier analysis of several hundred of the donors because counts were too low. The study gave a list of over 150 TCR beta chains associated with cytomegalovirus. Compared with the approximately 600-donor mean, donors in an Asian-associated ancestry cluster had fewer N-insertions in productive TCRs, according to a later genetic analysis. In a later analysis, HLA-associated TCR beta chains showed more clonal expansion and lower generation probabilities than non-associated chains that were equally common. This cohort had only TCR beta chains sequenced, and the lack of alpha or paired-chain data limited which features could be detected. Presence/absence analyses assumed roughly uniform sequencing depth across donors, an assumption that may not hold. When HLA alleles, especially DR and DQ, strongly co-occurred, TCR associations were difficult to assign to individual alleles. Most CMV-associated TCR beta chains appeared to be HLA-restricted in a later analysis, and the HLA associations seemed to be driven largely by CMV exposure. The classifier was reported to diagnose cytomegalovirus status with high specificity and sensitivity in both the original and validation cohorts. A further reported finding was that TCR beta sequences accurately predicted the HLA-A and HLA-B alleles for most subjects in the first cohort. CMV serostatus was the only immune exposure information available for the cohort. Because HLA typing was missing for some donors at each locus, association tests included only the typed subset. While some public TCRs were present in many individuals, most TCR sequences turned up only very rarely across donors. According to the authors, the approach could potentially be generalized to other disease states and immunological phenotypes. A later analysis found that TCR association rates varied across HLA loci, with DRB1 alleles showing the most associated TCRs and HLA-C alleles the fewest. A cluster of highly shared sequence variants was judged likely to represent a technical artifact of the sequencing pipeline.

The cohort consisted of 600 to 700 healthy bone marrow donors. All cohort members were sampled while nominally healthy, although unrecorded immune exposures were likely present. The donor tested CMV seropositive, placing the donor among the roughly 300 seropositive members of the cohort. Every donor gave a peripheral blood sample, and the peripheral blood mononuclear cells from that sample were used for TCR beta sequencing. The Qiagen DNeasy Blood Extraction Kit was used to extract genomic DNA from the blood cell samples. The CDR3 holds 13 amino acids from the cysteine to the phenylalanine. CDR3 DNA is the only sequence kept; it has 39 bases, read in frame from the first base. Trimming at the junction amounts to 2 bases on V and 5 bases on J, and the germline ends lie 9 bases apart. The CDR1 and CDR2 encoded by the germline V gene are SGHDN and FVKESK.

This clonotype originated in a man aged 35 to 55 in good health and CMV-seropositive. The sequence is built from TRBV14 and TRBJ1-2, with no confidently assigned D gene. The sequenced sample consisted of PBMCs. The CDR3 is CASSQQAGYGYTF. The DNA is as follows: TGTGCCAGCAGCCAACAAGCGGGGTATGGCTACACCTTC.